Listed here is a single T cell receptor (beta chain). Its antigen is still unknown. The CDR3 has 15 residues. The germline CDR1 and CDR2 sequences are SGHVS and FNYEAQ. V was shortened by 5 bases and J by 3 bases, with 17 bases between the two germline ends. One entry per CDR3 protein, called by TCRdb with MiXCR from the 5' RACE reads. This table holds fewer than 400,000 distinct CDR3 sequences, 16% found once. The data were taken from a study of T-cell memory formation after mild COVID-19. Points from the study as a whole: CD4+ contracting clones were mainly CM and EM; CD8+ ones, EMRA.

The chain links TRBV7-6 to TRBJ2-7, with D possibly being TRBD2 (6 bases). Sequences were obtained from PBMCs or a T cell subset sorted from them (not recorded which). The receptor's source is a man younger than 35 who had mild COVID-19 (a few samples of this study predate the infection). Cell type and time point are not known. The CDR3: CASSRSAGPHYEQYV. CDR3 in DNA: TGTGCCAGCAGCCGTTCGGCGGGGCCGCACTACGAGCAGTACGTC.